The source of this T cell receptor (beta chain) is a study of blood T cell repertoires in COVID-19. Study-level information: Acute and convalescent COVID-19 samples came from the United States, Italy and Spain. Sample material is recorded as cDNA or gDNA derived from T cells, B-cell-depleted T cells, or PBMCs.

In the original analysis: Estimated nucleated cell counts came from reference gene primer amplification. Produced via immunoSEQ multiplex PCR; TCRdb's table is partial and in-frame only. V, J and clone size are those of that table, while D and trimming were read from the DNA. This table has 130,000 or so clones, 88% appearing once. Material for sequencing was peripheral blood. The source of this sequence is a woman in her sixties with acute or convalescent COVID-19.

The DNA for the CDR3 is TGTGCCAGCAGCCGGACAGGGGTGAACACTGAAGCTTTCTTT. Residues: CASSRTGVNTEAFF. This sequence joins TRBV28 and TRBJ1-1, with 9 bases that match TRBD1. Germline loops: CDR1 MDHEN, CDR2 SYDVKM. CDR3 length: 14 residues. The ends lost 6 bases at V and 0 bases at J; junction bases unmatched: 2.